This T cell receptor (beta chain) was observed in a study of identical twins. This CDR3 comprises 14 residues. Trimming took 5 bases from V and 1 from J; bases not matched to a gene: 1. Study observations and caveats: Whereas memory repertoires showed no such difference, abundant cord blood beta clonotypes carried fewer insertions. Shared out-of-frame alpha sequences (those common to twins) showed excess low generation probability.

A few counts support this clonotype. What it recognizes is unknown. The cDNA had a unique molecular identifier and a template-switch universal primer site. TCRdb recomputed calls from the 5' RACE reads with MiXCR, one row per CDR3 protein. The sample lists hundreds of thousands of distinct CDR3 sequences, approximately 24% occurring once. The data were also submitted as part of a second study, on T cells expressing NK-cell markers.

The chain uses TRBV12-3 or TRBV12-4 and TRBJ1-4; TRBD1 matches 7 bases. The sample comprised CD4+ T cells sorted from blood. The receptor was isolated from a woman aged 18-29 years in good health. CDR3 sequence (DNA): TGTGCCAGCAGTCCAGGGGGAACTAATGAAAAACTGTTTTTT. It yields the protein CASSPGGTNEKLFF.